The 21 T cell receptor beta chains presented below share a single source sample, sequenced in a study of CD8+ T cells in alopecia areata. Treatment noted: oral pan-JAK inhibitor, 5-10 mg twice daily. cDNA prepared by RNA extraction and subsequent reverse transcription served as the template for sequencing. Clones were read by immunoSEQ multiplex PCR, and TCRdb kept only the in-frame ones, dropping some. The table records about 200,000 clones, 35% to 45% of them present only once. The sample consisted of CD4+ T cells sorted from blood, taken at approximately week 30, from a patient treated with tofacitinib. The receptors were sampled from a human donor with alopecia areata.

This chain connects TRBV2 to TRBJ1-2; unclear D gene. The CDR3 is 14 residues long. Germline-derived CDR1 and CDR2 are SNHLY and FYNNEI. V dropped 3 bases and J dropped 7 bases, with 15 bases sitting between them. CDR3 nucleotide sequence: TGTGCCAGCAGTGATTTGGGCCAGTTTGGTGGCTACACCTTC. Amino acids: CASSDLGQFGGYTF.

This clone appeared a few times. V usage is TRBV6-5 and J usage is TRBJ1-4, with 7 bases that match TRBD1. Trimming removed 6 bases from V and 8 bases from J; junction bases left unmatched: 9. The CDR3 is made up of 14 amino acids. The germline gives CDR1 MNHEY, CDR2 SVGAGI. This chain's CDR3 is CASSSTGADEKLFF. Here the CDR3 DNA reads TGTGCCAGCAGCTCAACAGGGGCAGACGAAAAACTGTTTTTT.

This clone came up many times. This is likely a read error, given that the CDR3 carries no conserved phenylalanine or tryptophan at its end. The DNA is omitted, as the CDR3 cannot be located on it reliably, and the CDR3 follows TCRdb's listing. This chain uses TRBV18 with TRBJ2-3. Inclusive of both ends, the CDR3 amounts to 12 amino acids. Germline-derived CDR1 and CDR2 are KGHSH and LQKENI. This CDR3 reads CASSSSQEGTRM.

V and J are TRBV29-1 and TRBJ1-1; D is unresolved. Trimming cost V 3 bases and J 1 base, with 6 bases left between them. Germline V lookup: CDR1 SQVTM, CDR2 ANQGSEA. CDR3 length: 12 amino acids. Written as DNA, the CDR3 is TGCAGCGTTGATCATCCGAACACTGAAGCTTTCTTT. Its translation is CSVDHPNTEAFF.

J is TRBJ2-1 and V is TRBV30, with 10 bases fitting TRBD2. Germline CDR1 reads GTSNPN; CDR2 reads SVGIG (reference sequence). J lost 7 bases, V lost 5 bases, and 5 bases had no gene match. This CDR3 has 13 amino acids. Written as DNA, the CDR3 is TGTGCCTGGGAGGCTAGCGGGGGTAATGAGCAGTTCTTC. Its protein product is CAWEASGGNEQFF.

This clone was seen a handful of times. V and J are TRBV7-9 and TRBJ1-4; D unclear. CDR1 and CDR2 from the germline V gene are SEHNR and FQNEAQ (reference sequence). V was shortened by 1 base and J by 5 bases, with 2 bases between the two germline ends. This CDR3 has 12 amino acids. CDR3 amino acids: CASSLVNEKLFF. CDR3 nucleotides: TGTGCCAGCAGCTTAGTAAATGAAAAACTGTTTTTT. Together with reference TRBV7-9 and TRBJ1-4, the CDR3 gives the full variable domain: DTGVSQNPRHKITKRGQNVTFRCDPISEHNRLYWYRQTLGQGPEFLTYFQNEAQLEKSRLLSDRFSAERPKGSFSTLEIQRTEQGDSAMYLCASSLVNEKLFFGSGTQLSVL.

The chain uses TRBV5-4 and TRBJ2-1; perhaps TRBD1 as D (5 bases). The V end was cut by 4 bases, the J end by 4 bases, with 12 bases between. This CDR3 spans 14 amino acids. Germline-derived CDR1 and CDR2 are SGHNT and YYREEE (reference sequence). CDR3: CASSQDSIYNEQFF. CDR3 DNA: TGTGCCAGCAGCCAAGACAGCATTTACAATGAGCAGTTCTTC.

The chain recombines TRBV2 with TRBJ1-2; no reliable D call. Per germline, CDR1 SNHLY and CDR2 FYNNEI. This CDR3 contains 14 residues. The V and J ends lost 6 bases and 3 bases respectively, with 14 bases between them. Written as DNA, the CDR3 is TGTGCCAGCAGGTCCCGGGAAGCCTACTATGGCTACACCTTC. Its translation is CASRSREAYYGYTF. The whole variable domain, filled in from reference TRBV2 and TRBJ1-2, reads EPEVTQTPSHQVTQMGQEVILRCVPISNHLYFYWYRQILGQKVEFLVSFYNNEISEKSEIFDDQFSVERPDGSNFTLKIRSTKLEDSAMYFCASRSREAYYGYTFGSGTRLTVV.

V and J are TRBV7-9 and TRBJ1-1; a possible D gene is TRBD1 (5 bases). Germline V CDR1 and CDR2: SEHNR, FQNEAQ (reference sequence). The CDR3 has 14 residues. V lost 0 bases and J 5 bases, leaving 10 bases between the germline ends. CDR3 nucleotides: TGTGCCAGCAGCTTAGCAGGGAGGGGAACTGAAGCTTTCTTT. Protein: CASSLAGRGTEAFF.

This clone came up a few times. The CDR3 coding sequence is TGTGCCAGCTCCCATGACAGGGGGCACAATCAGCCCCAGCATTTT. Residues: CASSHDRGHNQPQHF. This chain uses TRBV18 with TRBJ1-5; TRBD1 matches 10 bases. Per germline, CDR1 KGHSH and CDR2 LQKENI. The CDR3 is 15 residues long. The V gene end was trimmed by 6 bases and the J gene end by 3 bases; junction bases not matched to a gene: 5.

The chain couples TRBV2 to TRBJ2-3, with a possible D match to TRBD2 (6 bases). The CDR3 covers 12 residues. V lost 5 bases to trimming and J lost 5 bases, with 8 bases between them. Germline V gene sequence: CDR1 SNHLY, CDR2 FYNNEI. The CDR3 reads CASSLSGDTQYF. CDR3 in DNA: TGTGCCAGCAGTCTTAGCGGAGATACGCAGTATTTT.

There are a few counts of this clone. This rearrangement joins TRBV7-9 to TRBJ2-1; the D is unclear. The length of the CDR3 is 11 residues. Trimming removed 8 bases at V and 0 bases at J, with 2 bases between. Germline lookup yields CDR1 SEHNR and CDR2 FQNEAQ (reference sequence). CDR3 protein: CASDSYNEQFF. The CDR3 DNA sequence: TGTGCCAGCGACTCCTACAATGAGCAGTTCTTC.

The table lists this clone with a count of one. The chain carries TRBV9 and TRBJ2-3; 14 bases are shared with TRBD2. There are 19 residues in the CDR3. V was clipped by 3 bases and J by 1 base; unmatched bases: 10. Germline CDR1 reads SGDLS; CDR2 reads YYNGEE. The CDR3 sequence is CASSETGLAGATRTDTQYF. CDR3 coding DNA: TGTGCCAGCAGCGAGACGGGACTAGCGGGGGCCACGCGCACAGATACGCAGTATTTT.

In the case of this clone: Just one base apart from a much larger clone, this may be a read error. The V gene is TRBV7-9, the J gene TRBJ2-1; 12 nucleotides match TRBD2. J lost 3 bases, V lost 3 bases, and 3 bases had no gene match. This CDR3 is 16 amino acids long. Germline V gene lookup returns CDR1 SEHNR and CDR2 FQNEAQ (reference sequence). Here the CDR3 reads CASSFPLAGGYNEQFF. As DNA, the CDR3 is TGTGCCAGCAGCTTCCCACTAGCGGGAGGCTACAATGAGCAGTTCTTC.

This clone was observed a few times. The chain couples TRBV25-1 to TRBJ2-4, with 11 bases matching TRBD1. The CDR3 sequence is 16 residues long. Germline V gene lookup returns CDR1 MGHDK and CDR2 SYGVNS. With V trimmed by 3 bases and J by 3 bases, 4 bases remained unmatched. The CDR3, as DNA: TGTGCCAGCAGTGATCCGGGGACAGGGGGCAAAAACATTCAGTACTTC. Protein sequence: CASSDPGTGGKNIQYF.

This clone has more than one count but fewer than ten. V is TRBV2 and J is TRBJ2-1, with D possibly TRBD2 on 6 matching bases. With 4 bases removed from V and 5 bases from J, the gap between germline ends came to 9 bases. The CDR3 covers 13 residues. Germline CDR1 SNHLY, CDR2 FYNNEI. Written as DNA, the CDR3 is TGTGCCAGCAGTGGACTAGTCAACAATGAGCAGTTCTTC. This translates into CASSGLVNNEQFF.

In its sample, this clone was seen a few times. The chain recombines TRBV30 with TRBJ1-3; D is unclear. V lost 0 bases and J 4 bases, leaving 7 bases between the germline ends. This CDR3 region has 13 residues. CDR1 GTSNPN and CDR2 SVGIG come from the germline V gene (reference sequence). CDR3 bases: TGTGCCTGGAGTGTACTAGGAGGAAACACCATATATTTT. The encoded protein is CAWSVLGGNTIYF. The full variable domain, in which reference TRBV30 and TRBJ1-3 provide the parts outside the CDR3, is SQTIHQWPATLVQPVGSPLSLECTVEGTSNPNLYWYRQAAGRGLQLLFYSVGIGQISSEVPQNLSASRPQDRQFILSSKKLLLSDSGFYLCAWSVLGGNTIYFGEGSWLTVV.

The CDR3 is CAWEDSPLSFGANVLTF. CDR3 nucleotides: TGTGCCTGGGAAGACAGCCCTCTCTCTTTTGGTGCCAACGTCCTGACTTTC. V gene TRBV30 combines with J gene TRBJ2-6; weak D call: TRBD1 (5 bases). This CDR3 has 17 amino acids. Germline-derived CDR1 and CDR2 are GTSNPN and SVGIG (reference sequence). Trimming took 5 bases from V and 7 from J, leaving 24 bases between them.

The rearrangement uses TRBV19 and TRBJ1-1; D may be TRBD1 (6 bases). The length of the CDR3 is 13 residues. CDR1 LNHDA and CDR2 SQIVND come from the germline V gene (reference sequence). Trimming removed 7 bases from V and 1 base from J, with 10 bases in between. This chain's CDR3 is CASIQDRNTEAFF. In nucleotides, the CDR3 is TGTGCCAGTATCCAGGACAGGAACACTGAAGCTTTCTTT.

The gene calls are TRBV30 and TRBJ1-1; D possibly corresponds to TRBD1 (6 bases). This CDR3 contains 13 residues. Per germline, CDR1 GTSNPN and CDR2 SVGIG (reference sequence). V was cut by 2 bases and J by 10 bases, with 17 bases left in between. The DNA for the CDR3 is TGTGCCTGGAGTTCCCAGGGGAGGAGTAGAGCTTTCTTT. Amino acids: CAWSSQGRSRAFF.

The chain combines TRBV25-1 with TRBJ2-5, with 8 bases fitting TRBD1. With 6 bases clipped from V and 1 base from J, the junction kept 4 bases outside the gene matches. The CDR3 covers 14 residues. Germline loops: CDR1 MGHDK, CDR2 SYGVNS. CDR3 nucleotides: TGTGCCAGCAGGCCGACAGGGGTCCAAGAGACCCAGTACTTC. Its protein product is CASRPTGVQETQYF.